This TCR beta chain stems from a study of T cell repertoires in cytomegalovirus infection. With V trimmed by 6 bases and J by 6 bases, 7 bases remained unmatched. The CDR3 contains 16 residues. Each CDR3 protein gets one entry after TCRdb re-called the reads with MiXCR. The sample lists 350,000 to 550,000 distinct CDR3 sequences; about a third were seen once. The receptor was derived from a human donor in good health (CMV status not recorded). Some clones in this sample may be carry-over from other donors' samples. Input material: PBMCs. This chain uses TRBV12-3 or TRBV12-4 with TRBJ2-3; 15 nucleotides agree with TRBD2. This chain's CDR3 is CASRQGLAGGQDTQYF. The CDR3, as DNA: TGTGCCAGCAGACAAGGACTAGCGGGGGGGCAGGATACGCAGTATTTT.